The clone carrying this T cell receptor beta chain appeared many times. What it binds is not known. This entry belongs to a study of T-cell reconstitution after alpha-beta-depleted transplantation in children. Unique molecular identifiers tagged the TCRbeta library. MiXCR, run by TCRdb on the PCR reads, gives a single entry per CDR3 protein. The sample records more than 85,000 distinct CDR3 sequences, approximately 6% being singletons. Study-level findings and limits: Expanded graft clones, several hundred of them, were reportedly the source of alpha-beta T cells about two months after transplant.

Germline lookup yields CDR1 DFQATT and CDR2 SNEGSKA (reference sequence). The CDR3 consists of 14 residues. The V and J ends lost 5 bases and 3 bases respectively, with 11 bases between them. The specimen was PBMCs, mostly from graft donor cells, collected 60 days after TCRalphabeta/CD19-depleted stem cell transplant. The rearrangement links TRBV20-1 to TRBJ1-6, with a weak D call TRBD1 (6 bases). This TCR was sampled from a female patient between 2 and 15 years old who had a stem cell transplant for Fanconi anemia, so the T cells may come from the graft donor. CDR3 DNA: TGCAGTGCTCAGAACAGGGTCTATAATTCACCCCTCCACTTT. Amino acid sequence: CSAQNRVYNSPLHF.